This entry concerns a single T cell receptor beta chain. The antigen this receptor binds is unknown. There are no base qualities to consult, and no much larger clone falls within one base. The cohort was made up of about 610 healthy bone marrow donors. At the time of sampling, all cohort members were nominally healthy, though unrecorded immune exposures were likely present. The donor tested CMV seropositive, placing the donor among the 250 to 300 seropositive members of the cohort. Every donor gave a peripheral blood sample, and the peripheral blood mononuclear cells from that sample were used for TCR beta sequencing. The Qiagen DNeasy Blood Extraction Kit was used to extract genomic DNA from the blood cell samples. V ends up 4 bases short and J 8 bases short, with an unmatched junction base count of 7. The germline V gene gives CDR1 as MGHRA and CDR2 as YSYEKL. From the cysteine up to the phenylalanine, the CDR3 has a length of 14 residues. Left in the record is the CDR3 DNA by itself, 42 bases read in frame from the first base.

This sample was taken from a study of cytomegalovirus exposure and HLA in healthy donors (dated by TCRdb to about 2017). About the full investigation: An earlier analysis of some 620 of the donors reported under 300 Gb of sequence data and around 100 million unique TCR beta sequences obtained from around 190 million T cells. An early release covering roughly 640 HLA-typed donors comprised approximately 290 gigabases of sequencing data and tens of millions of unique TCR sequences. The genetic ancestry cluster associated with self-reported Caucasian donors included 70% to 85% of the 300 to 400 genotyped donors. The study aimed to test whether cataloging public T cell receptors could reveal signatures of past pathogen exposure. The T cell repertoires of several hundred subjects were profiled by immunosequencing and related to cytomegalovirus serostatus. Along with the roughly 700-subject first cohort, a separate validation cohort of over a hundred different subjects was used. High-throughput TCR immunosequencing, statistical association of individual TCRs with disease status, and machine learning were combined to predict cytomegalovirus infection status. To study patterns of TCR occurrence, a later analysis re-analyzed previously published TCR beta repertoires from 700 or so donors and added high-resolution HLA genotyping. The later analysis used no new phenotypic data to find candidate immune exposures, relying instead on TCR beta sequences and their occurrence across donors. In an earlier analysis of roughly 580 of the donors, high-throughput TCR beta sequencing was used to judge whether each TCR beta V gene segment behaved as functional or pseudogenic. Donor age, sex, ethnicity and CMV serostatus were compiled alongside the repertoire data. A later genetic analysis used genome-wide SNP genotypes for about 65% of the 666 donors, treating that subset as a discovery cohort. All discovery cohort repertoires had been generated using a single sequencing platform. Both class I and class II loci were covered by HLA typing, at four-digit resolution. Typing coverage varied by locus: about 629-630 donors for A, B, C, DRB1 and DQB1; more than 500 for DQA1; around 610 for DPA1; fewer than 480 for DPB1. Roughly 5 DR-DQ haplotypes were treated as single units for association and clustering because of strong linkage in the cohort. Among 300 to 450 genotyped donors of the cohort, an average of around 240,000 unique TCR beta nucleotide sequences were sequenced per donor, approximately 20% of them non-productive. Broad study findings and their caveats: Roughly uniform sequencing depth across donors was assumed in presence/absence analyses, although this assumption may not hold. In vitro tests confirmed that a few of the cytomegalovirus-associated TCR beta chains recognize cytomegalovirus antigens. The 87-base-pair reads could not distinguish some IMGT-functional V segments, including TRBV6-2 and TRBV6-3, so those segments were excluded. At a false discovery rate of 0.05, a later analysis linked under 20,000 TCR beta sequences to specific HLA alleles. Roughly 15 rarely observed V segments, including chromosome 9 orphons, were excluded from the earlier analysis of 550 to 700 of the donors because counts were too low. Several of the top co-occurrence clusters appeared to be linked to parvovirus B19, influenza, CMV and Epstein-Barr virus, according to a later analysis. Most CMV-associated TCR beta chains appeared to be HLA-restricted in a later analysis, and the HLA associations seemed to be driven largely by CMV exposure. A cluster of highly shared sequence variants was judged likely to be a technical artifact of the sequencing pipeline. For the cohort, immune exposure information was limited to CMV serostatus. Correlated functional status among segregating V segments might be attributable to linkage disequilibrium, but an unknown experimental factor could not be ruled out. In a later analysis, HLA-associated TCR beta chains showed more clonal expansion and lower generation probabilities than non-associated chains that were equally common. It was suggested by the authors that the approach could potentially be generalized to other disease states and immunological phenotypes. A further reported finding was that TCR beta sequences accurately predicted the HLA-A and HLA-B alleles for most subjects in the first cohort. An association between a missense DCLRE1C variant and V-gene and J-gene trimming of TCR beta chains was found in a later genetic analysis and replicated in an independent cohort. Broadly in line with IMGT annotations, most TCR beta V segments showed up in productive rearrangements about 87% or about 30% of the time in an earlier analysis of roughly 590 of the donors. This cohort had only TCR beta chains sequenced, and the lack of alpha or paired-chain data limited which features could be detected. In the study, about 150 TCR beta chains were listed as associated with cytomegalovirus. In both the original and validation cohorts, the classifier was reported to diagnose cytomegalovirus status with high specificity and sensitivity. In a later genetic analysis, fewer N-insertions in productive TCRs were reported among donors in an Asian-associated ancestry cluster than the roughly 710-donor mean. In a later analysis, TCR association rates were found to vary across HLA loci, with the most associated TCRs seen for DRB1 alleles and the fewest for HLA-C alleles. HLA typing was unavailable for some donors at each locus, so association tests used only the typed subset. Most TCR sequences were observed very rarely across donors, whereas some public TCRs were present in many individuals. When HLA alleles, especially DR and DQ, strongly co-occurred, TCR associations were difficult to assign to individual alleles.

Receptor amplification or capture employed the immunoSEQ multiplex PCR assay. For the multiplex PCR, a mixture combining 60 forward primers for TCR Vbeta segments and 13 reverse primers for TCR Jbeta segments was used. Amplification of the CDR3 region of rearranged TCR beta genes was performed with a multiplex PCR assay on genomic DNA. The Illumina HiSeq System was used to sequence the amplified TCR beta libraries as 87-base-pair reads. In the authors' own workflow: A later analysis tallied 80 million to 95 million unique TCR beta chains across the 666 repertoires, and approximately 12 million of those chains were shared by two or more donors. To remove PCR and sequencing errors, raw reads were error-corrected and collapsed into unique sequences using a nearest-neighbor algorithm that merged closely related sequences. Alignment of CDR3 sequences to IMGT reference sequences was used to assign V, D and J gene segments. For a sequence to be retained, a match of at least six nucleotides was required to both a V gene segment and a J gene segment. A rearrangement counted as productive if the CDR3 had no stop codons and remained in frame with V and J, and every other rearrangement counted as non-productive. Following IMGT convention, CDR3 was defined as the stretch from the second conserved V-encoded cysteine up to the conserved J-encoded phenylalanine. Sequences without an unambiguous match to a single V gene segment were excluded from the earlier analysis of over 500 of the donors. In an earlier analysis of 587 of the donors, a V segment was called functional when productive rearrangements were above 56.7%, and segregating when the standard deviation between donors exceeded 5%. To diagnose cytomegalovirus status from the catalog of TCR beta chain sequences, a statistical classification framework was built. A later analysis assigned V and J genes by comparing TCR nucleotide sequences with IMGT/GENE-DB human TR gene sequences. In a later analysis, CDR3 sequences and most-parsimonious VDJ recombination scenarios were assigned using the TCRdist pipeline. A later analysis defined each TCR beta chain by its CDR3 amino acid sequence plus V-gene family, and excluded reads lacking a unique V-gene family. To address suspected cross-contamination and a sequencing artifact, a later analysis removed 592 highly shared, low-generation-probability nucleotide sequences. For each public chain, a later analysis derived a clonal expansion index from normalized ranks of inferred template counts within each repertoire. Generation probabilities in a later analysis came from a VDJ recombination model fitted to out-of-frame rearrangements, and those results were checked against IGoR. Hypergeometric tests were used in a later analysis to score TCR-TCR, TCR-HLA and TCR-CMV co-occurrence, with a repertoire-size bias correction applied to the TCR pairs. A later analysis estimated false discovery rates by permuting HLA or CMV assignments 20 times. In a later analysis, co-occurring TCRs were grouped with DBSCAN, and TCRdist sequence similarity was added when clustering was performed within HLA-allele-positive subsets. For co-occurrence clustering, repertoires with fewer than 30,000 or more than 120,000 public chains were excluded, along with a handful of repertoires with anomalous nucleotide sharing. The immuneACCESS repertoire file appears here via TCRdb, limited to in-frame rearrangements. These files lack a portion of the clones; in checked studies, under half of the deficit traces to unresolved V genes, and the cause of the others is not known. Clone size and the V and J calls come from that table; the DNA yielded D and trimming. Here the sample has roughly 140,000 clones; around three quarters occur a single time. Around 6.8% of the sample goes to the ten largest clones.

Sequenced input: PBMCs. The TCR was taken from a man aged 40-49 years in good health and CMV-seropositive. Rearrangement joined TRBV4-1 to TRBJ1-1, with 10 bases aligning to TRBD1. The nucleotide sequence reads TGCGCCAGCAGCCTTCGACAGGGGGCCCCAGAAGCTTTCTTT. Translated, this is CASSLRQGAPEAFF.